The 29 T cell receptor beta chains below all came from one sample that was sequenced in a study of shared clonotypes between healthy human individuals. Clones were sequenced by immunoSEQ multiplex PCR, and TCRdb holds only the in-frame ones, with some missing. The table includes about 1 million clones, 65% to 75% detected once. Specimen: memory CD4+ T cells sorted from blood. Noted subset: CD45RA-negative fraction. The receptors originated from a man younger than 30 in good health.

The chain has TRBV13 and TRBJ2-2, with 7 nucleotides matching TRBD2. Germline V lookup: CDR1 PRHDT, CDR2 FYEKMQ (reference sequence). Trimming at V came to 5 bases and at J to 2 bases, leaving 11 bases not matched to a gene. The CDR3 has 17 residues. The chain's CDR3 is CASSQRRAGDNTGELFF. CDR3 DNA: TGTGCCAGCAGCCAACGACGCGCGGGGGATAACACCGGGGAGCTGTTTTTT.

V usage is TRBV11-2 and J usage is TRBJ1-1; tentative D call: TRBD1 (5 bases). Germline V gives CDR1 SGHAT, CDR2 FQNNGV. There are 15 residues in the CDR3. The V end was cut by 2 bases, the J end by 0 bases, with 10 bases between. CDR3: CASSLSGGVNTEAFF. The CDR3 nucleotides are TGTGCCAGCAGCTTATCTGGGGGGGTGAACACTGAAGCTTTCTTT.

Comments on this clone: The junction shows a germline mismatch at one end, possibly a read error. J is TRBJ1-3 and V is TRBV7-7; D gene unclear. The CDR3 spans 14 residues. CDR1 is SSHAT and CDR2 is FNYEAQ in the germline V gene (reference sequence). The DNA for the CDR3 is TGTGCTAGCAGCTCTTGGGGCTCTGGAAACACCATATATTTT. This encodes CASSSWGSGNTIYF. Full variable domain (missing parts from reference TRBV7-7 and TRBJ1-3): GAGVSQSPRYKVTKRGQDVTLRCDPISSHATLYWYQQALGQGPEFLTYFNYEAQPDKSGLPSDRFSAERPEGSISTLTIQRTEQRDSAMYRCASSSWGSGNTIYFGEGSWLTVV.

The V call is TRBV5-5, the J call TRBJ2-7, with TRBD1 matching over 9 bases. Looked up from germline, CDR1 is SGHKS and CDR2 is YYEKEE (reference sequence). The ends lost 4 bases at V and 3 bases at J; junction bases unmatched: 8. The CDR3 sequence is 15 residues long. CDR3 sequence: CASSGSGTGFYEQYF. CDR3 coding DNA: TGTGCCAGCAGCGGCTCCGGGACAGGGTTCTACGAGCAGTACTTC.

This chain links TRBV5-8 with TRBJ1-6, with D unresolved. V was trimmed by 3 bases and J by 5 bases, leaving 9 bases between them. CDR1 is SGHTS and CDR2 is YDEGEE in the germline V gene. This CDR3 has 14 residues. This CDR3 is CASSSTENNSPLHF. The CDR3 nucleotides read TGTGCCAGCAGCTCGACCGAAAATAATTCACCCCTCCACTTT.

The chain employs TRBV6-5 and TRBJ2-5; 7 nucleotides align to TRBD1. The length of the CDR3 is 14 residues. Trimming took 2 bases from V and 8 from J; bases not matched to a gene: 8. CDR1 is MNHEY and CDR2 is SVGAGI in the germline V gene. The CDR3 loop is CASSYDRDRITQYF. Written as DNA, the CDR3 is TGTGCCAGCAGTTACGACAGGGATAGAATAACCCAGTACTTC.

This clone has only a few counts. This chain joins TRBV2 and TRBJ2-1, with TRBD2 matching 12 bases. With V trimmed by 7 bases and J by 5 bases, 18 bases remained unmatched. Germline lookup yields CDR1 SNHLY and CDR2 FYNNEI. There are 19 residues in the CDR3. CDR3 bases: TGTGCCAGCACCCAAAGGGGGCTAGCGGGGGGGCCAAGTAACAATGAGCAGTTCTTC. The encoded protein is CASTQRGLAGGPSNNEQFF.

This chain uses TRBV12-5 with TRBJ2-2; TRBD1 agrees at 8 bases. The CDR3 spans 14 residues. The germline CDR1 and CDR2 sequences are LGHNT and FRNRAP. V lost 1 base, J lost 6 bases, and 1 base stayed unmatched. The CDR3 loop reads CASGLAQGAGELFF. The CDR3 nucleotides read TGTGCTAGTGGTTTGGCACAGGGGGCCGGGGAGCTGTTTTTT.

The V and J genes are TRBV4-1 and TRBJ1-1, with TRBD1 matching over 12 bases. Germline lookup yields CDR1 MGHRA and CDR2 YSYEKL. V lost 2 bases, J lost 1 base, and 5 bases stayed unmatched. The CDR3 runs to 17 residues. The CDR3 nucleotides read TGCGCCAGCAGCCAATTACCGGGACAGGGGGCGAACACTGAAGCTTTCTTT. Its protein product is CASSQLPGQGANTEAFF.

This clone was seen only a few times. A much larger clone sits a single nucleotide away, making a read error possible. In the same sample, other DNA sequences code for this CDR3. The CDR3 is CASSLADTQYF. The CDR3 coding sequence is TGCGCCAGCAGCTTAGCAGATACGCAGTATTTT. This chain links TRBV5-1 with TRBJ2-3; D gene uncertain. With 2 bases removed from V and 4 bases from J, the gap between germline ends came to 2 bases. The CDR3 loop spans 11 amino acids. Germline CDR1 and CDR2: SGHRS and YFSETQ.

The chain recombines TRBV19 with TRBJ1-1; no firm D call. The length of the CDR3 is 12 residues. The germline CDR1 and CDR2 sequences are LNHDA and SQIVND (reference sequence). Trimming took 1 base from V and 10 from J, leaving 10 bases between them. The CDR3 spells CASSIGRLAAFF. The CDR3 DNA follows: TGTGCCAGTAGTATAGGTCGACTGGCAGCTTTCTTT.

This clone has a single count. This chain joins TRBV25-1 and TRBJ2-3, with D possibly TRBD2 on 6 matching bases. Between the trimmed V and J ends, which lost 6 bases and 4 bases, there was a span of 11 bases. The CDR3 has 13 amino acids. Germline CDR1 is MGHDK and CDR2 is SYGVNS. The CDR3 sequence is CASRTTRADTQYF. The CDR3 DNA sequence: TGTGCCAGCAGGACGACTAGGGCAGATACGCAGTATTTT. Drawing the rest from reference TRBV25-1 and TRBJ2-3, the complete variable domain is EADIYQTPRYLVIGTGKKITLECSQTMGHDKMYWYQQDPGMELHLIHYSYGVNSTEKGDLSSESTVSRIRTEHFPLTLESARPSHTSQYLCASRTTRADTQYFGPGTRLTVL.

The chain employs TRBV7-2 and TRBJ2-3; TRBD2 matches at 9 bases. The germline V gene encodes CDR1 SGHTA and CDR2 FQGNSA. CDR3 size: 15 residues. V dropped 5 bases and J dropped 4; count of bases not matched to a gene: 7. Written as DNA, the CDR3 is TGTGCCAGCAGCCTCAGCGGGAGGATGGCAGATACGCAGTATTTT. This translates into CASSLSGRMADTQYF.

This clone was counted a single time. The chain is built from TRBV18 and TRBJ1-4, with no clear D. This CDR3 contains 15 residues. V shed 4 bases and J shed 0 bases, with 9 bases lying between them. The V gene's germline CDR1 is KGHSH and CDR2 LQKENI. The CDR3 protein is CASSLSEATNEKLFF. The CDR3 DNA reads TGTGCCAGCTCACTGTCAGAGGCAACTAATGAAAAACTGTTTTTT. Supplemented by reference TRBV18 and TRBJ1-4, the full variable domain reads NAGVMQNPRHLVRRRGQEARLRCSPMKGHSHVYWYRQLPEEGLKFMVYLQKENIIDESGMPKERFSAEFPKEGPSILRIQQVVRGDSAAYFCASSLSEATNEKLFFGSGTQLSVL.

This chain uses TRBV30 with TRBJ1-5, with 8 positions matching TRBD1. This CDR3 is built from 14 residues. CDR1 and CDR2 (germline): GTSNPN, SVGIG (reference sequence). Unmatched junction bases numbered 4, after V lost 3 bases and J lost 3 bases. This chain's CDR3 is CAWSRTGNNQPQHF. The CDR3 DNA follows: TGTGCCTGGAGCCGGACAGGGAACAATCAGCCCCAGCATTTT. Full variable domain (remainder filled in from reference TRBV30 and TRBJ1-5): SQTIHQWPATLVQPVGSPLSLECTVEGTSNPNLYWYRQAAGRGLQLLFYSVGIGQISSEVPQNLSASRPQDRQFILSSKKLLLSDSGFYLCAWSRTGNNQPQHFGDGTRLSIL.

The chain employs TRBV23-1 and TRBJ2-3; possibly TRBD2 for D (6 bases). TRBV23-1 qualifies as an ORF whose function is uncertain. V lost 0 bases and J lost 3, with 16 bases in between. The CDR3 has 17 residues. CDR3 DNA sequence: TGCGCCAGCAGTCAATCGGAGGGCGCGGTACCAACAGATACGCAGTATTTT. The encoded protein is CASSQSEGAVPTDTQYF.

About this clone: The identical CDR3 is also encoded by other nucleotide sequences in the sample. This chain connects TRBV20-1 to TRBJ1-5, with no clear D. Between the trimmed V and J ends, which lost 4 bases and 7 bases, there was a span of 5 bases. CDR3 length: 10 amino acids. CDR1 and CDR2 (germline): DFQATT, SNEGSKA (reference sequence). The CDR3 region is CSATGQPQHF. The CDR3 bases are TGCAGTGCTACTGGGCAGCCCCAGCATTTT.

In nucleotides, the CDR3 is TGCGCCAGCAGCCAGACAGGGGTGGGCAATCAGCCCCAGCATTTT. Its protein product is CASSQTGVGNQPQHF. The V gene is TRBV4-1, the J gene TRBJ1-5; 8 bases are a match to TRBD1. Germline assignment: CDR1 MGHRA and CDR2 YSYEKL. V shed 3 bases and J 2 bases; nucleotides not matched to a gene: 3. This CDR3 is built from 15 residues.

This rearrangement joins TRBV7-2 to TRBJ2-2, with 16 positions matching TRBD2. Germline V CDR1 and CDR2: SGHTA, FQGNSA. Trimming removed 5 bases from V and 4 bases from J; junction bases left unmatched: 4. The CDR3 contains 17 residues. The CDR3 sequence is CASSRGLAGGGTGELFF. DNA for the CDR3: TGTGCCAGCAGCCGGGGACTAGCGGGAGGGGGCACCGGGGAGCTGTTTTTT.

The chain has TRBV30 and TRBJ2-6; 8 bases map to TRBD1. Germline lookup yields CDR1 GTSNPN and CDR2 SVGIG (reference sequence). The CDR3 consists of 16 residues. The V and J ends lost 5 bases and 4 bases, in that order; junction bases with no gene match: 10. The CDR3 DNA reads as TGTGCCTGGGATAGCCAGGGGGCGGCCGGGGCCAACGTCCTGACTTTC. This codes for CAWDSQGAAGANVLTF.

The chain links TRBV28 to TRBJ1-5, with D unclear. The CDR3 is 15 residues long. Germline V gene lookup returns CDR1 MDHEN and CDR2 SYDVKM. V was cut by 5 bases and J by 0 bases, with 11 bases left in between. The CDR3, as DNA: TGTGCCAGCAGTCAGGACCACGATAGCAATCAGCCCCAGCATTTT. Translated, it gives CASSQDHDSNQPQHF.

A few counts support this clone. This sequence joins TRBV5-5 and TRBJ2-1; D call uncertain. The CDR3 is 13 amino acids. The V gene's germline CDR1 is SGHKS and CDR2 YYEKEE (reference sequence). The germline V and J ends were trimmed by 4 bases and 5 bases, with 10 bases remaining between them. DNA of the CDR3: TGTGCCAGCAGCCTAGAGTCGAACAATGAGCAGTTCTTC. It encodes CASSLESNNEQFF. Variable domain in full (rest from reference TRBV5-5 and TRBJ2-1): DAGVTQSPTHLIKTRGQQVTLRCSPISGHKSVSWYQQVLGQGPQFIFQYYEKEERGRGNFPDRFSARQFPNYSSELNVNALLLGDSALYLCASSLESNNEQFFGPGTRLTVL.

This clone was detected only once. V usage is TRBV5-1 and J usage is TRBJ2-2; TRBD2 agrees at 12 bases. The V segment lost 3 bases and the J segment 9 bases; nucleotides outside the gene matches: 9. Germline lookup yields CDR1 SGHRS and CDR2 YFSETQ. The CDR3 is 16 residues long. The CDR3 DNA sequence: TGCGCCAGCAGCTCTGGACTAGCGGGAAGTCCCAGGGAGCTGTTTTTT. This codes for CASSSGLAGSPRELFF.

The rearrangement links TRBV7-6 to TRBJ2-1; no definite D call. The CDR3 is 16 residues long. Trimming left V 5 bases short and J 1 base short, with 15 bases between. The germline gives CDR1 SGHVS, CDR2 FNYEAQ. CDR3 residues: CASSPIQAGSYNEQFF. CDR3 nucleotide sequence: TGTGCCAGCAGCCCGATTCAGGCTGGGTCCTACAATGAGCAGTTCTTC.

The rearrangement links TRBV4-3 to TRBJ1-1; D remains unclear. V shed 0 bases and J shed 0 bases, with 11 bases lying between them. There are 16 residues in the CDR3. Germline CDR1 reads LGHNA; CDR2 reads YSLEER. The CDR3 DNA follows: TGCGCCAGCAGCCAAGATATAGGAATGATGAACACTGAAGCTTTCTTT. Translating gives CASSQDIGMMNTEAFF.

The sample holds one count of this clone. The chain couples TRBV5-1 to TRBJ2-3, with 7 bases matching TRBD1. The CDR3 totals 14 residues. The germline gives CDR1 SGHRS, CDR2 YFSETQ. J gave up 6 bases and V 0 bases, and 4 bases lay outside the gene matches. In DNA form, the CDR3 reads TGCGCCAGCAGCTTGGACAGGGGAAGGGATACGCAGTATTTT. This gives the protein CASSLDRGRDTQYF.

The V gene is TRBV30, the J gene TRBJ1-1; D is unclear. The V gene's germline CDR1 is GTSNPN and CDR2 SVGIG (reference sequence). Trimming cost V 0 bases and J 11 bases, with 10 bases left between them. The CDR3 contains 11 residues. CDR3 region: CAWSVLREAFF. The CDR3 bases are TGTGCCTGGAGTGTACTAAGGGAGGCTTTCTTT.

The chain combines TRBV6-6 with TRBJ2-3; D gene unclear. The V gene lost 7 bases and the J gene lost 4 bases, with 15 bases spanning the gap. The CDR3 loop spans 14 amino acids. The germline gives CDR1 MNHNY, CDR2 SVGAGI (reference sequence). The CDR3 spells CASTLEGLADTQYF. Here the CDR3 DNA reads TGTGCCAGCACCCTGGAAGGGTTGGCAGATACGCAGTATTTT.

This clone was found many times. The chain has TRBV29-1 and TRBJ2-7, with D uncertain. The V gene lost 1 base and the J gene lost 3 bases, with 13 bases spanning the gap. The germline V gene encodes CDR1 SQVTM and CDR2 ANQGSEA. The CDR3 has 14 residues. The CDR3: CSVEGSYPDYEQYF. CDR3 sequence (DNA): TGCAGCGTTGAAGGGTCTTACCCAGACTACGAGCAGTACTTC.